The clone carrying this TCR beta chain was seen a few times. The CDR3 loop spans 14 amino acids. Trimming at V came to 4 bases and at J to 8 bases, leaving 6 bases not matched to a gene. TCRdb re-analysed the PCR reads in MiXCR, keeping a single row per CDR3 protein. The table shows around 14,000 distinct CDR3 sequences, with roughly 49% occurring only once. This entry is derived from a study of tumor-infiltrating lymphocytes in oesophageal squamous cell carcinoma. Sequencing input: esophageal tumor tissue. This receptor was identified in a male donor with esophageal squamous cell carcinoma. The chain couples TRBV12-3 or TRBV12-4 to TRBJ2-1, with TRBD1 identical over 9 bases. The CDR3, as DNA: TGTGCCAGCAGTTATAGACAGGGGGGTGATGAGCAGTTCTTC. This sequence encodes CASSYRQGGDEQFF.